Here is one TCR beta chain with its context. Its target is unknown. The investigators amplified TCR beta CDR3 regions from RNA transcripts. First-round RT-PCR of the TCR CDR3 relied on the HTBI primer set. In TCRdb, the multiplex PCR reads were re-called with MiXCR into one record per CDR3 protein. The table lists a few hundred thousand distinct CDR3 sequences, 15% to 18% of them singletons. The data were taken from a study of T cells in Graves' hyperthyroidism and ophthalmopathy. About the study: Peripheral blood was secured at the point of initial diagnosis, before any treatment. Overall study findings and caveats: Most clonotypes expanded in thyroid above 0.001 were likewise present in blood. A median about 6 months before onset, the model predicted ophthalmopathy.

Trimming took 3 bases from V and 7 from J, leaving 10 bases between them. The CDR3 sequence is 13 residues long. Per the germline V gene, CDR1 is LGHNA and CDR2 is YSLEER. Material for sequencing was blood. The clonotype originates from a woman aged 18-29 years with Graves' hyperthyroidism that later progressed to Graves' ophthalmopathy. This chain links TRBV4-3 with TRBJ1-5; possibly TRBD1 for D (5 bases). DNA of the CDR3: TGCGCCAGCAGCCAGGAGTGGGGGCAGCCCCAGCATTTT. Amino acids: CASSQEWGQPQHF.